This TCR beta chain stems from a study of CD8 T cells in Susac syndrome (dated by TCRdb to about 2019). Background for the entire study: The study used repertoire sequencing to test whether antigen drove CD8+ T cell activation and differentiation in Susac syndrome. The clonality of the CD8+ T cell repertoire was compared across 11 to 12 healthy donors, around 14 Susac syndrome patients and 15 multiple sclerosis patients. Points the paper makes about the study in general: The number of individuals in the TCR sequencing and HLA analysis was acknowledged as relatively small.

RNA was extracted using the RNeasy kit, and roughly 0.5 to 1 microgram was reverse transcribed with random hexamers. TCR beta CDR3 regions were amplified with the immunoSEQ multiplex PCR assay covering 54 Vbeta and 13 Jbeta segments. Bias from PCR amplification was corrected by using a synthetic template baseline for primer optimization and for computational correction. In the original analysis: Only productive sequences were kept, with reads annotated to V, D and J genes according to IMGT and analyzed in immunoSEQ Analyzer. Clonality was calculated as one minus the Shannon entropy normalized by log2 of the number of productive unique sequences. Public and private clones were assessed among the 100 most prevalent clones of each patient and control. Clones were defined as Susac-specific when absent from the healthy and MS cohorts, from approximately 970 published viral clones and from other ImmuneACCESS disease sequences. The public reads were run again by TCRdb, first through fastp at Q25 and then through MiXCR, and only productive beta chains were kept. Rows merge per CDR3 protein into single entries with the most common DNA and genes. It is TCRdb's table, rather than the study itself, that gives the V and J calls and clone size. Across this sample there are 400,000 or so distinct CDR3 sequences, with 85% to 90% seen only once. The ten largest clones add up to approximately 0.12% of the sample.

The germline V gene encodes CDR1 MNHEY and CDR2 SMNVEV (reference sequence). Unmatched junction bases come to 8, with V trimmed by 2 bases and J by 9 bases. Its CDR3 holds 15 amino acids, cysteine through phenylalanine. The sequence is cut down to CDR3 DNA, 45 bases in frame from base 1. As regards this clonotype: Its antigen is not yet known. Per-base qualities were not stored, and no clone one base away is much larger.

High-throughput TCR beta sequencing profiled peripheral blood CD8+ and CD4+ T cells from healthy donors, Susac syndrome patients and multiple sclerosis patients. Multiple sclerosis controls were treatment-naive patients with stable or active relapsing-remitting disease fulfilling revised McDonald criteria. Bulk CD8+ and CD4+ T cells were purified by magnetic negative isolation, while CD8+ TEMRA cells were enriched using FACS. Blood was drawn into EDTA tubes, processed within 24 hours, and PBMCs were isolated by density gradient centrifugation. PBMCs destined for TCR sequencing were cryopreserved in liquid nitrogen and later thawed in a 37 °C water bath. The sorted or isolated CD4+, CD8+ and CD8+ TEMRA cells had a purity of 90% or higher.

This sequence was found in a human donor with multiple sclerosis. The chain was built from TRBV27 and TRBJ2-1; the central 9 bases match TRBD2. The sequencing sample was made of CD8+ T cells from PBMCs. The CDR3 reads CASSLASGIGGEQFF. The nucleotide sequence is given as TGTGCCAGCAGTTTAGCTAGCGGGATAGGGGGTGAGCAGTTCTTC.